This TCR beta chain was documented in a study of tumor and adjacent non-tumor tissue in lung cancer. The template was RNA from unsorted bulk tissue. The normal lung tissue was taken more than 3 cm from the tumor edge. The library came from three nested PCR rounds adapted from ARM-PCR protocols. Using its own MiXCR run on the multiplex PCR reads, TCRdb lists one record per CDR3 protein. Counted here are roughly 48,000 distinct CDR3 sequences, around 64% occurring once; the ten biggest clones make up about 30%. Notes on this clonotype: A much larger clone lies one base from this, so it may be a read error.

Germline V lookup: CDR1 MDHEN, CDR2 SYDVKM. This CDR3 spans 13 amino acids. V dropped 2 bases and J dropped 13; count of bases not matched to a gene: 6. Sequenced: distant non-tumor lung tissue. The rearrangement uses TRBV28 and TRBJ2-7; TRBD2 matches at 12 bases. This clonotype originated in a woman between 70 and 85 years old with non-small cell lung cancer. In DNA form, the CDR3 reads TGTGCCAGCAGTTTAACTAGCGGGAGGCATATCTACTTC. It translates to CASSLTSGRHIYF.